The 23 T cell receptor beta chains reported below all come from one sample, sequenced in a study of regulatory T cells in long-lasting Graves disease. With iRepertoire HTBI primers and Arm-PCR of CDR3 regions, TCR beta libraries were built. Each CDR3 protein gets one entry after TCRdb re-called the multiplex PCR reads with MiXCR. This sample has about half a million distinct CDR3 sequences, with more than 10% found just once. Documented time point: newly diagnosed GD, antithyroid drugs for less than 3 months. With RNA extracted from PBMCs as input, the TCR library was made. These same records also appear under a second study, on T cells in Graves' hyperthyroidism and ophthalmopathy.

The material sequenced was peripheral blood mononuclear cells (PBMCs), taken at new diagnosis, from a patient treated with antithyroid drugs. Every receptor here comes from a woman younger than 45 with Graves disease.

About this clonotype itself: A far larger clone is a single base away, which makes a read error likely. The J gene is TRBJ2-7, the V gene TRBV2; no firm D call. Trimming took 7 bases from V and 7 from J, leaving 14 bases between them. Germline-derived CDR1 and CDR2 are SNHLY and FYNNEI. The CDR3 runs to 12 residues. CDR3 in amino acids: CASTPSANEQYF. The DNA of the CDR3 is TGTGCCAGCACCCCCTCGGCCAATGAGCAGTACTTC.

This chain links TRBV7-2 with TRBJ2-7, with 9 bases aligning to TRBD2. CDR1 is SGHTA, CDR2 FQGNSA, per germline. The CDR3 loop spans 18 amino acids. The J segment lost 3 bases and the V segment lost 1 base, leaving 13 bases of the junction unmatched. As DNA, the CDR3 is TGTGCCAGCAGCTTAGAGACTAGCGGATACTTAATATTCTACGAGCAGTACTTC. It specifies CASSLETSGYLIFYEQYF.

This clonotype appeared a few times. The rearrangement joins TRBV4-1 to TRBJ1-5, with 7 bases matching TRBD1. The CDR3 runs to 18 residues. Germline CDR1 reads MGHRA; CDR2 reads YSYEKL. V lost 2 bases to trimming and J lost 7 bases; unmatched junction nucleotides: 17. CDR3: CASSQPRQGVISGQPQHF. DNA for the CDR3: TGCGCCAGCAGCCAACCACGACAGGGTGTCATATCAGGGCAGCCCCAGCATTTT.

In its sample, this clonotype was seen many times. The gene calls are TRBV3-1 and TRBJ2-3, with D maybe TRBD2 (6 bases). Germline lookup yields CDR1 LGHDT and CDR2 YNNKEL (reference sequence). The CDR3 sequence is 16 residues long. V lost 0 bases and J 4 bases, leaving 14 bases between the germline ends. The chain's CDR3 is CASSQDHGSGADTQYF. The DNA of the CDR3 is TGTGCCAGCAGCCAAGATCACGGGAGTGGGGCAGATACGCAGTATTTT.

This clonotype was recorded many times. V is TRBV27 and J is TRBJ1-1, with D unresolved. The germline V gene encodes CDR1 MNHEY and CDR2 SMNVEV (reference sequence). The germline V and J ends were trimmed by 8 bases and 2 bases, with 15 bases remaining between them. The CDR3 is 14 residues long. The CDR3 DNA reads TGTGCCAGCTACCCCCAGGTCCCTAACACTGAAGCTTTCTTT. Amino acid sequence: CASYPQVPNTEAFF.

This clonotype was seen many times. The gene calls are TRBV7-2 and TRBJ1-2, with D possibly being TRBD1 (5 bases). The CDR3 length is 12 residues. V lost 3 bases and J lost 8, with 10 bases in between. Germline V CDR1 and CDR2: SGHTA, FQGNSA. Here the CDR3 reads CASSFQGSGYTF. CDR3 sequence (DNA): TGTGCCAGCAGCTTCCAGGGTAGCGGCTACACCTTC.

This clonotype showed up many times. V usage is TRBV6-5 and J usage is TRBJ2-7; D not resolved. Germline V gives CDR1 MNHEY, CDR2 SVGAGI. V was pared by 2 bases and J by 0 bases, with 8 bases between. The CDR3 runs 14 residues. In DNA form, the CDR3 reads TGTGCCAGCAGTTACGGGCGCAACTCCTACGAGCAGTACTTC. This encodes CASSYGRNSYEQYF.

The chain uses TRBV4-1 and TRBJ2-1; 9 bases are a match to TRBD1. Germline V gives CDR1 MGHRA, CDR2 YSYEKL. The CDR3 has 15 residues. Germline trimming cut 5 bases from V and 5 bases from J; bases unmatched to any gene: 7. CDR3 nucleotides: TGCGCCAGCAGCGTCCGACAGGGGGAAGACAATGAGCAGTTCTTC. It yields the protein CASSVRQGEDNEQFF.

This clonotype was counted ten times or more. The chain combines TRBV20-1 with TRBJ2-4, with D possibly TRBD2 on 6 matching bases. This CDR3 spans 15 amino acids. Germline V gene sequence: CDR1 DFQATT, CDR2 SNEGSKA (reference sequence). V was cut by 6 bases and J by 2 bases, with 17 bases left in between. The CDR3, as DNA: TGCAGTGCCCAGGGAGGAAGATCGACCAAAAACATTCAGTACTTC. Protein sequence: CSAQGGRSTKNIQYF.

J is TRBJ2-5 and V is TRBV7-9; a weak D match, TRBD2 (5 bases). The CDR3 is 12 amino acids. Trimming removed 5 bases from V and 9 bases from J, with 13 bases in between. Germline V gene data show CDR1 as SEHNR and CDR2 as FQNEAQ (reference sequence). CDR3 bases: TGTGCCAGCAGCCAAACTTTGAGGGCCCAGTACTTC. Protein: CASSQTLRAQYF.

This clonotype was seen repeatedly, ten times or more. The rearrangement uses TRBV13 and TRBJ2-7; D is ambiguous. The CDR3 covers 14 residues. Trimming left V 4 bases short and J 4 bases short, with 14 bases between. The germline V gene has CDR1 PRHDT and CDR2 FYEKMQ (reference sequence). CDR3: CASSWSGFQYEQYF. CDR3 bases: TGTGCCAGCAGCTGGAGTGGTTTTCAATACGAGCAGTACTTC.

This chain links TRBV19 with TRBJ2-7; 8 positions agree with TRBD2. This CDR3 comprises 12 residues. J lost 6 bases, V lost 4 bases, and 2 bases had no gene match. Germline assignment: CDR1 LNHDA and CDR2 SQIVND (reference sequence). This CDR3 reads CASSTGGSEQYF. In nucleotides, the CDR3 is TGTGCCAGTAGTACGGGGGGGTCCGAGCAGTACTTC.

At least ten counts were recorded for this clonotype. The chain couples TRBV19 to TRBJ1-5, with no clear D. V was pared by 7 bases and J by 3 bases, with 19 bases between. Germline CDR1 and CDR2: LNHDA and SQIVND (reference sequence). This CDR3 spans 16 amino acids. CDR3: CASTSLERGPNQPQHF. CDR3 DNA sequence: TGTGCCAGTACCAGCCTTGAGAGAGGGCCCAATCAGCCCCAGCATTTT.

The chain couples TRBV12-3 or TRBV12-4 to TRBJ2-3, with TRBD2 matching 15 bases. The J call may be in error: the DNA end matches TRBJ2-5 better. CDR3 size: 16 residues. The CDR3 DNA sequence: TGTGCCAGCAGTTGGGGACTAGCGGGGGGAGGCGGGACCCAGTACTTC. Its protein is CASSWGLAGGGGTQYF.

This clonotype was seen at least ten times. The genes are TRBV19 and TRBJ1-4; tentative D call: TRBD1 (5 bases). The CDR3 is 15 amino acids. Trimming took off 5 bases at V and 8 bases at J, with 18 bases between the two ends. Per germline, CDR1 LNHDA and CDR2 SQIVND (reference sequence). The CDR3 loop reads CASSEFETVIEKLFF. CDR3 nucleotide sequence: TGTGCCAGTAGTGAGTTCGAGACAGTAATAGAAAAACTGTTTTTT.

Comment on this clonotype: It may be a read error: a sequence one base away is much more abundant. V is TRBV28 and J is TRBJ2-7; 7 bases agree with TRBD2. There are 17 residues in the CDR3. Per the germline V gene, CDR1 is MDHEN and CDR2 is SYDVKM. Here the CDR3 DNA reads TGTGCCAGCAGTTTGAGGGGCGCCGGACGGGAGGTTTACGAGCGGTACTTC. Protein: CASSLRGAGREVYERYF. Full variable domain (remainder filled in from reference TRBV28 and TRBJ2-7): DVKVTQSSRYLVKRTGEKVFLECVQDMDHENMFWYRQDPGLGLRLIYFSYDVKMKEKGDIPEGYSVSREKKERFSLILESASTNQTSMYLCASSLRGAGREVYERYFGPGTRLTVT.

This clonotype was found many times. V gene TRBV12-3 or TRBV12-4 combines with J gene TRBJ2-1, with TRBD2 identical over 13 bases. The ends lost 7 bases at V and 0 bases at J; junction bases unmatched: 12. The CDR3 length is 19 residues. CDR3 sequence (DNA): TGTGCCAGCAAGGGGGGGACTAGCGGGGTAAGATTCTCCTACAATGAGCAGTTCTTC. Translation gives CASKGGTSGVRFSYNEQFF.

This clonotype appeared many times. The chain combines TRBV28 with TRBJ1-4, with no clear D. Germline V gene data show CDR1 as MDHEN and CDR2 as SYDVKM. The ends were cut back, 6 bases at V and 14 bases at J, with 16 bases in the middle. The CDR3 extends over 12 amino acids. The CDR3 region has the DNA TGTGCCAGCAGATCCCCCCCGATTGGGCTGTTTTTT. Translating it yields CASRSPPIGLFF.

This clonotype was found a few times. The chain is built from TRBV6-1 and TRBJ2-7; tentatively, D is TRBD1 or TRBD2 (5 bases each). V was clipped by 6 bases and J by 2 bases, with 17 bases between them. CDR3 length: 15 residues. Germline CDR1 reads MNHNS; CDR2 reads SASEGT. This CDR3 is CASRIGTTAAYEQYF. Written as DNA, the CDR3 is TGTGCCAGCAGAATCGGGACGACGGCCGCCTACGAGCAGTACTTC.

The rearrangement joins TRBV29-1 to TRBJ2-2; the D gene could be TRBD1 or TRBD2 (5 bases each). The CDR3 loop spans 14 amino acids. Germline V gene data show CDR1 as SQVTM and CDR2 as ANQGSEA. The V gene lost 1 base and the J gene lost 1 base, with 7 bases spanning the gap. The CDR3 reads CSVEGDQNTGELFF. The CDR3 DNA sequence: TGCAGCGTTGAAGGGGACCAGAACACCGGGGAGCTGTTTTTT.

This clonotype was recorded at least ten times. The chain links TRBV12-3 or TRBV12-4 to TRBJ2-1, with 8 bases aligning to TRBD1. This CDR3 spans 12 amino acids. Unmatched junction bases numbered 6, after V lost 7 bases and J lost 10 bases. CDR3 residues: CASTKQGEEQFF. CDR3 bases: TGTGCCAGCACCAAACAGGGGGAGGAGCAGTTCTTC.

This clonotype was counted at least ten times. The J gene is TRBJ1-2, the V gene TRBV4-1; tentative D call: TRBD1 (5 bases). This CDR3 spans 15 amino acids. V was pared by 3 bases and J by 4 bases, with 15 bases between. Germline CDR1 and CDR2: MGHRA and YSYEKL. The CDR3 DNA reads as TGCGCCAGCAGCCACGACAGCAGGGTATTCTATGGCTACACCTTC. Protein sequence: CASSHDSRVFYGYTF.

This clonotype appeared many times. The chain has TRBV20-1 and TRBJ2-7; no clear D gene. The length of the CDR3 is 11 residues. Trimming removed 6 bases from V and 3 bases from J, with 9 bases in between. Germline V gene lookup returns CDR1 DFQATT and CDR2 SNEGSKA (reference sequence). In nucleotides, the CDR3 is TGCAGTGCCAAGGTCCTCTACGAGCAGTACTTC. Encoded protein: CSAKVLYEQYF.